The 22 T cell receptor beta chains in this list originate from one sample, sequenced in a study of cytomegalovirus exposure and HLA in healthy donors. With 60 Vbeta and 13 Jbeta primers, the PCR was carried out. Profiled with immunoSEQ multiplex PCR; TCRdb holds only in-frame clones, not every one. This table holds tens of thousands of clones. The sequenced sample was PBMCs. Every receptor here comes from a human donor in good health.

The chain recombines TRBV5-5 with TRBJ2-7; TRBD1 matches 9 bases. Germline V CDR1 and CDR2: SGHKS, YYEKEE (reference sequence). The CDR3 is 15 residues long. J lost 4 bases, V lost 2 bases, and 7 bases had no gene match. The CDR3 DNA reads as TGTGCCAGCAGCTTAATAACCGGGACAGGGTACGAGCAGTACTTC. It translates to CASSLITGTGYEQYF.

CDR3 bases: TGTGCCACCAGCACGAACGTACTTGGGAACACTGAAGCTTTCTTT. This gives the protein CATSTNVLGNTEAFF. The chain recombines TRBV15 with TRBJ1-1; D not certain. CDR3 length equals 15 residues. V was cut by 4 bases and J by 1 base, with 13 bases left in between. Per the germline V gene, CDR1 is LNHNV and CDR2 is YYDKDF (reference sequence).

The chain carries TRBV6-6 and TRBJ2-4, with TRBD1 as a possible D gene (7 bases). Germline assignment: CDR1 MNHNY and CDR2 SVGAGI (reference sequence). Trimming stripped 6 bases from V and 7 bases from J, with 19 bases between. This CDR3 is built from 15 residues. CDR3 in DNA: TGTGCCAGCAGACCACAAGGACAGGCGGGGAACATTCAGTACTTC. It encodes CASRPQGQAGNIQYF.

The chain employs TRBV5-1 and TRBJ1-3, with 8 bases matching TRBD1. The CDR3 is made up of 15 amino acids. J lost 1 base, V lost 5 bases, and 5 bases had no gene match. Germline CDR1 reads SGHRS; CDR2 reads YFSETQ. The CDR3 reads CASRGQESSGNTIYF. In DNA, the CDR3 is TGCGCCAGCAGGGGACAGGAATCGTCTGGAAACACCATATATTTT.

The chain is built from TRBV18 and TRBJ1-5; 7 nucleotides line up with TRBD1. The CDR3 runs to 15 residues. The trim removed 3 bases at V and 4 bases at J, leaving 6 bases unmatched. CDR1 and CDR2 from the germline V gene are KGHSH and LQKENI. CDR3 DNA sequence: TGTGCCAGCTCACCTTCGACAGGGACGAATCAGCCCCAGCATTTT. Residues: CASSPSTGTNQPQHF.

The DNA of the CDR3 is TGTGCCAGTTTCCGACCCGGGGAAAAACTGTTTTTT. It translates to CASFRPGEKLFF. This chain uses TRBV19 with TRBJ1-4; D not certain. CDR3 length: 12 residues. CDR1 is LNHDA and CDR2 is SQIVND in the germline V gene (reference sequence). The V end lost 8 bases, the J end lost 8 bases, and 12 bases lay between the germline ends.

The V call is TRBV30, the J call TRBJ2-1, with 7 bases identical to TRBD1. CDR3 length: 15 residues. The germline gives CDR1 GTSNPN, CDR2 SVGIG (reference sequence). The V and J ends lost 4 bases and 2 bases, in that order; junction bases with no gene match: 8. DNA of the CDR3: TGTGCCTGGACCAAACAGGGGTGGGCCTACAATGAGCAGTTCTTC. Protein sequence: CAWTKQGWAYNEQFF.

The chain combines TRBV19 with TRBJ1-2; 7 bases are shared with TRBD1. Per the germline V gene, CDR1 is LNHDA and CDR2 is SQIVND (reference sequence). V shed 11 bases and J 10 bases; nucleotides not matched to a gene: 16. The CDR3 sequence is 13 residues long. Written as DNA, the CDR3 is TGTGCCTCAGGGGGGCCCTTCACCAAAGTCTACACCTTC. This encodes CASGGPFTKVYTF.

On this clone: An end of the junction does not agree with germline; a read error may underlie this. This specimen includes other DNA sequences encoding the same CDR3. CDR3 sequence (DNA): TGTGCCAGCTCCACGCAGGGGTTGAATTCACCCCTACACTTT. Translating it yields CASSTQGLNSPLHF. The gene calls are TRBV18 and TRBJ1-6, with D tentatively TRBD1 (6 bases). CDR1 KGHSH and CDR2 LQKENI come from the germline V gene. CDR3 size: 14 residues.

The rearrangement joins TRBV28 to TRBJ1-1; D not resolved. The V end was cut by 0 bases, the J end by 1 base, with 9 bases between. The CDR3 runs 15 residues. Looked up from germline, CDR1 is MDHEN and CDR2 is SYDVKM. The CDR3 is CASSLWAGRNTEAFF. In DNA, the CDR3 is TGTGCCAGCAGTTTATGGGCAGGTAGGAACACTGAAGCTTTCTTT.

The chain joins TRBV7-9 to TRBJ2-7; 8 nucleotides agree with TRBD2. V was clipped by 5 bases and J by 2 bases; unmatched bases: 8. The CDR3 totals 15 residues. The germline V gene has CDR1 SEHNR and CDR2 FQNEAQ (reference sequence). The DNA of the CDR3 is TGTGCCAGCAGCACGGGGGGGAAAGGAGCCTACGAGCAGTACTTC. Amino acid sequence: CASSTGGKGAYEQYF.

Details on this clone: The junction departs from germline at one end; a sequencing error may be responsible. This chain joins TRBV30 and TRBJ1-1, with D hard to call. There are 10 residues in the CDR3. CDR1 and CDR2 from the germline V gene are GTSNPN and SVGIG (reference sequence). DNA of the CDR3: TGTGCCTGTTGTTTCACTCAAGCTTTCTTT. This translates into CACCFTQAFF.

The rearrangement uses TRBV30 and TRBJ1-1; 9 bases line up with TRBD1. Germline values: CDR1 GTSNPN, CDR2 SVGIG (reference sequence). This CDR3 has 13 residues. After removal of 4 bases from V and 3 bases from J, the junction contained 3 bases not matched to a gene. CDR3 loop: CAWTWTGDTEAFF. CDR3 coding DNA: TGTGCCTGGACCTGGACAGGGGACACTGAAGCTTTCTTT.

V and J are TRBV2 and TRBJ1-1, with D perhaps matching TRBD1 (6 bases). CDR3 size: 15 residues. CDR1 SNHLY and CDR2 FYNNEI come from the germline V gene. Trimming cost V 1 base and J 3 bases, with 12 bases left between them. The CDR3 DNA sequence: TGTGCCAGCAGTGAAGTATCACAGGGTTACACTGAAGCTTTCTTT. Its translation is CASSEVSQGYTEAFF. Full variable domain (remainder filled in from reference TRBV2 and TRBJ1-1): EPEVTQTPSHQVTQMGQEVILRCVPISNHLYFYWYRQILGQKVEFLVSFYNNEISEKSEIFDDQFSVERPDGSNFTLKIRSTKLEDSAMYFCASSEVSQGYTEAFFGQGTRLTVV.

The rearrangement joins TRBV18 to TRBJ2-7; the D gene is possibly TRBD1 (5 bases). Germline assignment: CDR1 KGHSH and CDR2 LQKENI. Between the trimmed V and J ends, which lost 3 bases and 6 bases, there was a span of 9 bases. The CDR3 loop spans 12 amino acids. The CDR3 DNA follows: TGTGCCAGCTCACCCGACAGTGGCGAGCAGTACTTC. Amino acids: CASSPDSGEQYF.

The rearrangement links TRBV6-1 to TRBJ2-7, with 7 nucleotides matching TRBD2. The J segment lost 0 bases and the V segment lost 9 bases, leaving 5 bases of the junction unmatched. Germline V lookup: CDR1 MNHNS, CDR2 SASEGT. This CDR3 spans 13 amino acids. This chain's CDR3 is CASREGFSYEQYF. In DNA, the CDR3 is TGTGCCAGTAGGGAGGGGTTCTCCTACGAGCAGTACTTC.

The V call is TRBV7-9, the J call TRBJ1-5; no clear D. Germline values: CDR1 SEHNR, CDR2 FQNEAQ (reference sequence). This CDR3 contains 14 residues. Between the trimmed V and J ends, which lost 5 bases and 6 bases, there was a span of 14 bases. The CDR3 reads CASSTGKAGQPQHF. CDR3 nucleotide sequence: TGTGCCAGCAGCACTGGAAAGGCGGGTCAGCCCCAGCATTTT.

The chain combines TRBV7-8 with TRBJ1-5; 7 bases map to TRBD1. V was pared by 0 bases and J by 1 base, with 6 bases of the junction left unmatched. Germline values: CDR1 SGHVS, CDR2 FQNEAQ. This CDR3 is built from 17 residues. CDR3 DNA sequence: TGTGCCAGCAGCTTAGCGGAGGGGGCAGGGAGCAATCAGCCCCAGCATTTT. Amino acids: CASSLAEGAGSNQPQHF.

The rearrangement uses TRBV5-6 and TRBJ2-7, with TRBD2 as a possible D gene (5 bases). Germline V CDR1 and CDR2: SGHDT, YYEEEE. V lost 0 bases and J lost 6, with 13 bases in between. The CDR3 is 14 amino acids. The CDR3 DNA reads as TGTGCCAGCAGCTTGGGGGTAACGGGATCCGAGCAGTACTTC. Protein product: CASSLGVTGSEQYF.

This chain connects TRBV18 to TRBJ2-3; 7 bases are a match to TRBD2. This CDR3 has 14 residues. V lost 0 bases, J lost 4 bases, and 1 base stayed unmatched. Germline values: CDR1 KGHSH, CDR2 LQKENI. As DNA, the CDR3 is TGTGCCAGCTCACCACCGGGGAGGGCAGATACGCAGTATTTT. Its protein product is CASSPPGRADTQYF.

The chain links TRBV18 to TRBJ2-1; D is undetermined. This CDR3 has 13 amino acids. CDR1 is KGHSH, CDR2 LQKENI, per germline. Trimming took 4 bases from V and 5 from J, leaving 9 bases between them. The CDR3 region is CASSLLGDNEQFF. In nucleotides, the CDR3 is TGTGCCAGCTCACTGCTAGGTGACAATGAGCAGTTCTTC.

The rearrangement links TRBV27 to TRBJ2-7; D is unresolved. V lost 1 base and J lost 2, with 9 bases in between. The V gene's germline CDR1 is MNHEY and CDR2 SMNVEV (reference sequence). The CDR3 covers 14 residues. The CDR3 DNA is TGTGCCAGCAGTTTATACCAGAGCGCCTACGAGCAGTACTTC. It yields the protein CASSLYQSAYEQYF.